The clone carrying this T cell receptor beta chain showed up many times. The record originates from a study of tumor-infiltrating lymphocytes in primary liver carcinoma. The overall study: Samples yielded about 3.65 to 7.13 million productive TCRbeta reads, similar across tissue types.

The source material, roughly 18-32 mg of unsorted bulk tissue, was used to co-extract RNA and DNA. The ends were cut back, 1 base at V and 6 bases at J, with 10 bases in the middle. Germline V lookup: CDR1 MGHRA, CDR2 YSYEKL. There are 14 residues in the CDR3. Reverse transcription of 500 to 650 ng total RNA with a constant-region primer produced TCR beta cDNA. Modified slightly, ARM-PCR produced TCR beta libraries over three nested multiplex PCR rounds. Amplification in the first two PCR rounds was performed using TRBV1-TRBV30 forward primers and a C-beta reverse primer for approximately 10 cycles each. TCRdb re-derived calls from the multiplex PCR reads in MiXCR, one entry per CDR3 protein. The sample includes around 99,000 distinct CDR3 sequences, 55% to 75% seen only once; the top ten take 27%.

The sequence was collected from a man aged 35 to 55 with primary liver carcinoma and hepatitis B virus infection. Material: tumor-adjacent normal liver tissue. This chain links TRBV4-1 with TRBJ2-4; D is perhaps TRBD2 (6 bases). This CDR3 reads CASSQGGEPNIQYF. As DNA, the CDR3 is TGCGCCAGCAGCCAAGGCGGGGAGCCAAACATTCAGTACTTC.